The TCR beta chain described here comes from a study of cytomegalovirus exposure and HLA in healthy donors. On the study more broadly: Of the donors genotyped, 398 in all, 80% to 85% fell in the Caucasian-associated ancestry cluster. Study-level findings and limits: According to a later analysis, most TCR beta chains associated with CMV appeared HLA-restricted.

Of note for this clone: Its antigen is unidentified.

Germline V CDR1 and CDR2: SGHNT, YYREEE (reference sequence). The CDR3 loop spans 12 amino acids. V shed 1 base and J shed 1 base, with 3 bases lying between them. It was healthy bone marrow donors who served as donors. PCR was performed using 60 Vbeta and 13 Jbeta primers. The table came from immunoSEQ multiplex PCR; TCRdb's copy has only in-frame clones and leaves some out. This table holds 200,000 or so clones, 82% found once. This receptor was identified in a boy aged 2-15 years in good health and CMV-seronegative. The sequencing input was PBMCs. This chain joins TRBV5-4 and TRBJ2-7, with D unclear. CDR3 residues: CASSLTSYEQYF. The CDR3 coding sequence is TGTGCCAGCAGCTTGACATCCTACGAGCAGTACTTC.